This is a list of T cell receptor beta chains from one sample in a study of T cell responses to AZD1222 COVID-19 vaccine. The repertoire was sequenced with immunoSEQ multiplex PCR; TCRdb's copy has only in-frame clones and lacks some. This table has some 84,000 clones, 70% to 90% appearing once. This material consisted of peripheral blood, taken 28 days after the second AZD1222 dose. The source is an adult who received the AZD1222 COVID-19 vaccine. The CDR3 runs from the conserved cysteine through the conserved F or W. Fields, in order: J gene, clone size, V gene, D gene, CDR3 protein, CDR3 DNA. D genes are given only for firm matches. Clone size appears in some rows only: once, few, many, or a class for an expanded clone.

TRBJ2-2	-	TRBV11-2	-	CASSAGNTGELFF	TGTGCCAGCAGCGCAGGGAACACCGGGGAGCTGTTTTTT
TRBJ1-2	-	TRBV13	-	CAGGGDSGYGYTF	TGTGCCGGGGGTGGGGACTCCGGCTATGGCTACACCTTC
TRBJ1-2	-	TRBV28	-	CAGGADGDYGYTF	TGTGCCGGCGGGGCAGACGGGGACTATGGCTACACCTTC
TRBJ2-2	-	TRBV5-1	-	CASSWRDSPFAGELFF	TGCGCCAGCAGCTGGAGGGACAGCCCTTTCGCCGGGGAGCTGTTTTTT
TRBJ1-6	-	TRBV6-2/TRBV6-3	TRBD1	CASSDRADSPLHF	TGTGCCAGCAGTGACAGGGCGGATTCACCCCTCCACTTT
TRBJ2-7	-	TRBV6-1	TRBD1	CASSEWTGLDEQYF	TGTGCCAGCAGTGAATGGACAGGGCTTGACGAGCAGTACTTC
TRBJ1-2	once	TRBV18	-	CASSPPQFATSVTRDGYTF	TGTGCCAGCTCACCACCCCAATTCGCGACGAGCGTTACTAGGGATGGCTACACCTTC
TRBJ2-1	-	TRBV4-2	-	CASSQGGQSYEQFF	TGTGCCAGCAGCCAAGGGGGACAATCTTATGAGCAGTTCTTC
TRBJ1-6	-	TRBV9	-	CASSVLPVDSPLHF	TGTGCCAGCAGCGTGTTACCCGTAGATTCACCCCTCCACTTT
TRBJ1-5	-	TRBV20-1	TRBD1	CSASIRGLDNQPQHF	TGCAGTGCTAGTATCAGGGGGCTTGACAATCAGCCCCAGCATTTT
TRBJ2-3	-	TRBV5-1	TRBD1	CASSRTGAPDTQYF	TGCGCCAGCAGCAGGACAGGGGCCCCAGATACGCAGTATTTT
TRBJ2-2	-	TRBV2	-	CASSEAYLQGDTGELFF	TGTGCCAGCAGTGAAGCATATCTACAGGGAGACACCGGGGAGCTGTTTTTT
TRBJ2-5	-	TRBV25-1	-	CASSESGEGQETQYF	TGTGCCAGCAGTGAATCAGGGGAGGGCCAAGAGACCCAGTACTTC
TRBJ1-1	-	TRBV5-6	-	CASSWGLDGTEAFF	TGTGCCAGCAGCTGGGGCTTGGATGGCACTGAAGCTTTCTTT
TRBJ1-2	-	TRBV6-5	-	CASVRSGAQGGYTF	TGTGCCAGCGTTAGGTCAGGGGCCCAAGGAGGCTACACCTTC
TRBJ1-2	-	TRBV6-5	-	CASSLTAGGGYTF	TGTGCCAGCAGCCTGACAGCTGGAGGCGGCTACACCTTC
TRBJ2-5	-	TRBV7-8	-	CASSLGLRVRETQYF	TGTGCCAGCAGCTTAGGGCTACGGGTCCGGGAGACCCAGTACTTC
TRBJ2-2	-	TRBV7-9	-	CASSHKLGARVGGTGELFF	TGTGCCAGCAGCCACAAGTTGGGCGCCCGGGTCGGGGGCACCGGGGAGCTGTTTTTT
TRBJ2-7	-	TRBV7-9	TRBD1	CASSLGDRGLDEQYF	TGTGCCAGCAGCTTAGGGGACAGGGGGCTCGACGAGCAGTACTTC
TRBJ2-3	-	TRBV28	-	CASKGQSTDTQYF	TGTGCCAGCAAAGGACAGAGCACAGATACGCAGTATTTT
TRBJ1-3	-	TRBV4-2	TRBD1	CASSQGGQFSSGNTIYF	TGTGCCAGCAGCCAAGGGGGACAGTTTAGCTCTGGAAACACCATATATTTT
TRBJ1-2	-	TRBV7-2	-	CASSLGHGYRNYGYTF	TGTGCCAGCAGCTTAGGCCACGGATACAGAAACTATGGCTACACCTTC